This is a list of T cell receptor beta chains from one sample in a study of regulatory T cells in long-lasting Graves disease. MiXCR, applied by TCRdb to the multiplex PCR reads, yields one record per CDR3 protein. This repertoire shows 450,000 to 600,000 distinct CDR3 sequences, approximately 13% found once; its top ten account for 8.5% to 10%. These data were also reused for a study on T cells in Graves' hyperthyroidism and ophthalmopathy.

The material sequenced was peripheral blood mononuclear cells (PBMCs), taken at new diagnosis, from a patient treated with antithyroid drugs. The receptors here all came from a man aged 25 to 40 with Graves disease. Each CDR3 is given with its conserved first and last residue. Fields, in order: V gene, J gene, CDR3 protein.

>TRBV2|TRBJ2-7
CASMGLLYEQYF
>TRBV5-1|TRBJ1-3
CASSLTTSGNTIYF
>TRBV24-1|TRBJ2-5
CATSDTRDREQETQYF
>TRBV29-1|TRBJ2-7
CSVGEGSYEQYF
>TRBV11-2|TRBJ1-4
CASSLERPGGKLFF
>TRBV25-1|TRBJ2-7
CASSDPRGPNSEQYF
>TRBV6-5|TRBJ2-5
CASSYPPPPRDTQETQYF
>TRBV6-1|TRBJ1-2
CASSRTYYGYTF
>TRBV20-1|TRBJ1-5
CSASPPGMLPQHF
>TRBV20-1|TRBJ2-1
CSARLWDNSYNEQFF
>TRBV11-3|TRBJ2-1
CASSFTGTSGRGNEQFF
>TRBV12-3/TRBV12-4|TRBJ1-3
CASSSVTGEAGNTIYF
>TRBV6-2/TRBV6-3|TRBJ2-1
CASSPLRYSHNEQFF
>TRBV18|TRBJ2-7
CASSPPVGAGDLGRLYEQYF
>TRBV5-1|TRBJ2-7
CASRGVSGHSAYEQYF
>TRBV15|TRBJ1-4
CATSSTRAAVFF
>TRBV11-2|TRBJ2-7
CASSLGALSGGYEQYF
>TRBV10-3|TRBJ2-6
CAISESRRAAGANVLTF
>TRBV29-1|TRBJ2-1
CSVEGGGTLGYEQFF
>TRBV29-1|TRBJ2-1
CSVEGGGGGYNEQFF
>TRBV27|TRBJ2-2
CASTLRTSGTGELFF
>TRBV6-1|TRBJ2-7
CASKEELQYF
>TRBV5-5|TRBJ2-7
CASSLVQEQYF
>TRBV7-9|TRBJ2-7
CASSLARRNYEQYF
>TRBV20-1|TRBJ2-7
CSARDIPYGEQYF
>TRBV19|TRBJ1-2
CASNPGLYGYTF
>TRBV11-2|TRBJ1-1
CASSLIVGTNTEAFF
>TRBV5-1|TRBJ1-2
CASSSDSYYGYTF
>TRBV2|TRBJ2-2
CASSEEARRELFF
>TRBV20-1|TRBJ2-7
CSATPLLGANYEQYF
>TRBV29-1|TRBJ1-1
CSAEANMSTEAFF
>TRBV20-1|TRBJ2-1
CSAAKGAGASYNEQFF
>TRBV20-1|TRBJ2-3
CSALGWGPDTQYF
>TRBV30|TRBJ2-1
CAWTLPGTGDEQFF
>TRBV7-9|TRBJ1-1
CASSFPDGVEAFF
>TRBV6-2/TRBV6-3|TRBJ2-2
CASSFKGGGELFF
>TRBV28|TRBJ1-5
CASSPYSQGKRESNQPQHF
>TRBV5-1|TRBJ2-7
CASSPRQERPPRGEQYF
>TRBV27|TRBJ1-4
CASSLSRGLEKLFF
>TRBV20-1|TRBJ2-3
CSARDWLAGGVDTQYF
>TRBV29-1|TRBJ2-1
CSVEIPGLAGWSGWEQFF
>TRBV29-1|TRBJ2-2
CSVASGEGIGELFF
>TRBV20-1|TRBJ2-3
CSAQMEFTDTQYF
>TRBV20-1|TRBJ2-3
CSAREGTWTSGSPADTQYF
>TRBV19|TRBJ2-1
CASSRRETYNEQFF
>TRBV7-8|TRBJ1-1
CASSLVLWEGYTEAFF